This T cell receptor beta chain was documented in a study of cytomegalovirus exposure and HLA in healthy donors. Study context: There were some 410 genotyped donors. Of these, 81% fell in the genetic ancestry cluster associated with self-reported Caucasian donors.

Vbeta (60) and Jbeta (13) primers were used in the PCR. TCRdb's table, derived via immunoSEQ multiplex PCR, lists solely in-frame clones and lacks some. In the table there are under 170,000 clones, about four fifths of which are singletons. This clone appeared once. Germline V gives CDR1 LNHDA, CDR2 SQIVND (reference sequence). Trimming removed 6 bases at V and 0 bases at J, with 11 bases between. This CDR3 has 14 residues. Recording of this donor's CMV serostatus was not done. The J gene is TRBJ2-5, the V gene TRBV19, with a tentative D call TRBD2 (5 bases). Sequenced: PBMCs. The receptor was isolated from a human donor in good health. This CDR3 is CASRREPNQETQYF. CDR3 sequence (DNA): TGTGCCAGTAGGAGGGAGCCTAACCAAGAGACCCAGTACTTC.